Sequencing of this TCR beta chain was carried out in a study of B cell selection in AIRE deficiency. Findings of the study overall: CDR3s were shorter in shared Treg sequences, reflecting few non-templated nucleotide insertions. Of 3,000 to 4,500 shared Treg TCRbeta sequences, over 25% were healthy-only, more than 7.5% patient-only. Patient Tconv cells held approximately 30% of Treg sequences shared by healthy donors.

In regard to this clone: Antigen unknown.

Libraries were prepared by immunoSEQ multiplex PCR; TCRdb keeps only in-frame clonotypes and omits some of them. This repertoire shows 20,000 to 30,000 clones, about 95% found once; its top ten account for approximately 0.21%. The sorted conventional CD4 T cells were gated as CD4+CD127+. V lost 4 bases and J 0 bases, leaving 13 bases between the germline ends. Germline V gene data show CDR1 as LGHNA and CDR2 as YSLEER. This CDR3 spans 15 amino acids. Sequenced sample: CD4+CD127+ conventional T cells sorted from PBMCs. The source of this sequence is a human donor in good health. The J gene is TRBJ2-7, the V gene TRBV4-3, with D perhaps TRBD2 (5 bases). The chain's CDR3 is CASSRAAASSYEQYF. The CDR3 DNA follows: TGCGCCAGCAGCCGGGCAGCGGCTAGCTCCTACGAGCAGTACTTC.